What follows are 18 T cell receptor beta chains derived from one specimen sequenced in a study of shared clonotypes between healthy human individuals. TCRdb's table, derived via immunoSEQ multiplex PCR, lists solely in-frame clones and lacks some. The data show about 1 million clones, about 80% seen once. Sequencing was carried out using memory CD4+ T cells sorted from blood. Subset described: CD45RA-negative fraction. These receptors were obtained from a man aged 18-30 years in good health.

The rearrangement links TRBV5-1 to TRBJ2-2, with D maybe TRBD1 (6 bases). Germline assignment: CDR1 SGHRS and CDR2 YFSETQ. The CDR3 is made up of 16 amino acids. V lost 5 bases and J lost 2, with 16 bases in between. The CDR3 protein is CASRGDIRVNTGELFF. The CDR3 DNA reads as TGCGCCAGCAGAGGGGACATCCGCGTTAACACCGGGGAGCTGTTTTTT. Based on the CDR3 plus reference TRBV5-1 and TRBJ2-2, the full variable domain is KAGVTQTPRYLIKTRGQQVTLSCSPISGHRSVSWYQQTPGQGLQFLFEYFSETQRNKGNFPGRFSGRQFSNSRSEMNVSTLELGDSALYLCASRGDIRVNTGELFFGEGSRLTVL.

V is TRBV27 and J is TRBJ2-3; 8 bases are a match to TRBD1. Germline V gene lookup returns CDR1 MNHEY and CDR2 SMNVEV (reference sequence). After removal of 0 bases from V and 11 bases from J, the junction contained 1 base not matched to a gene. This CDR3 has 12 residues. Written as DNA, the CDR3 is TGTGCCAGCAGTTTATCAGGACAGGGGCAGTATTTT. This encodes CASSLSGQGQYF.

V is TRBV18 and J is TRBJ2-3; 8 bases align to TRBD1. Trimming cost V 3 bases and J 3 bases; bases outside gene matches: 5. The CDR3 consists of 15 residues. Germline V CDR1 and CDR2: KGHSH, LQKENI. Here the CDR3 reads CASSPGQGYTDTQYF. CDR3 in DNA: TGTGCCAGCTCACCTGGACAGGGTTATACAGATACGCAGTATTTT. The full variable domain, its missing parts supplied by reference TRBV18 and TRBJ2-3, is NAGVMQNPRHLVRRRGQEARLRCSPMKGHSHVYWYRQLPEEGLKFMVYLQKENIIDESGMPKERFSAEFPKEGPSILRIQQVVRGDSAAYFCASSPGQGYTDTQYFGPGTRLTVL.

This clone was seen many times. The genes are TRBV9 and TRBJ2-5, with a tentative D call TRBD2 (7 bases). This CDR3 has 17 residues. Trimming left V 0 bases short and J 2 bases short, with 17 bases between. The germline V gene encodes CDR1 SGDLS and CDR2 YYNGEE. CDR3 in amino acids: CASSVGPSAGTQETQYF. DNA of the CDR3: TGTGCCAGCAGCGTAGGGCCATCAGCGGGGACACAAGAGACCCAGTACTTC.

This chain connects TRBV7-6 to TRBJ1-1; D gene unclear. Trimming took 3 bases from V and 0 from J, leaving 11 bases between them. The CDR3 covers 15 residues. Germline V gene data show CDR1 as SGHVS and CDR2 as FNYEAQ. The CDR3 is CASSLRTVMNTEAFF. The CDR3 bases are TGTGCCAGCAGCTTGAGGACTGTCATGAACACTGAAGCTTTCTTT.

This clone was picked up a small number of times. The gene calls are TRBV18 and TRBJ2-3; D is perhaps TRBD2 (6 bases). Germline CDR1 reads KGHSH; CDR2 reads LQKENI. This CDR3 is built from 14 residues. The germline V and J ends were trimmed by 2 bases and 5 bases, with 11 bases remaining between them. CDR3 protein: CASSPETRLDTQYF. The CDR3 DNA sequence: TGTGCCAGCTCACCAGAGACTAGGCTAGATACGCAGTATTTT.

The chain employs TRBV25-1 and TRBJ1-2; 8 bases match TRBD1. The CDR3 totals 14 residues. Germline CDR1 reads MGHDK; CDR2 reads SYGVNS. Trimming at V came to 5 bases and at J to 2 bases, leaving 4 bases not matched to a gene. The CDR3 spells CASSRTGRNYGYTF. CDR3 in DNA: TGTGCCAGCAGTAGGACAGGGAGGAACTATGGCTACACCTTC.

This clone was seen a handful of times. This chain joins TRBV6-1 and TRBJ2-7, with a weak D call TRBD1 (6 bases). This CDR3 is 15 amino acids long. Trimming removed 2 bases at V and 2 bases at J, with 13 bases between. Germline V lookup: CDR1 MNHNS, CDR2 SASEGT. CDR3 residues: CASSERGTKPYEQYF. The CDR3 nucleotides are TGTGCCAGCAGTGAAAGGGGGACAAAACCCTACGAGCAGTACTTC.

In its sample, this clone was seen a few times. The CDR3 loop reads CASSGSNTEAFF. The CDR3 DNA sequence: TGCGCCAGCAGTGGCTCGAACACTGAAGCTTTCTTT. The chain is built from TRBV5-1 and TRBJ1-1; D remains unclear. Trimming left V 5 bases short and J 1 base short, with 6 bases between. The CDR3 runs to 12 residues. Germline lookup yields CDR1 SGHRS and CDR2 YFSETQ.

As regards this clone: Other DNA sequences in this specimen translate into the identical CDR3. This chain links TRBV11-2 with TRBJ2-2, with D unclear. Germline-derived CDR1 and CDR2 are SGHAT and FQNNGV. With 2 bases removed from V and 1 base from J, the gap between germline ends came to 5 bases. The CDR3 is 14 amino acids. The chain's CDR3 is CASSLQENTGELFF. The CDR3 nucleotides read TGTGCCAGCAGCTTACAAGAGAACACCGGGGAGCTGTTTTTT.

The genes are TRBV27 and TRBJ2-6; perhaps TRBD1 as D (6 bases). CDR3 size: 16 residues. Germline V gene lookup returns CDR1 MNHEY and CDR2 SMNVEV (reference sequence). V was trimmed by 6 bases and J by 0 bases, leaving 12 bases between them. The CDR3 spells CASSPNRVSGANVLTF. Here the CDR3 DNA reads TGTGCCAGCAGCCCTAACAGGGTCTCTGGGGCCAACGTCCTGACTTTC.

The V call is TRBV5-1, the J call TRBJ2-5; 8 nucleotides line up with TRBD2. Trimming took 5 bases from V and 4 from J; bases not matched to a gene: 4. The CDR3 spans 13 residues. Germline loops: CDR1 SGHRS, CDR2 YFSETQ. The CDR3 nucleotides are TGCGCCAGCAGGTGGACTAGCCGAGAGACCCAGTACTTC. It translates to CASRWTSRETQYF.

The chain is built from TRBV4-3 and TRBJ2-3; D is possibly TRBD2 (6 bases). CDR1 is LGHNA and CDR2 is YSLEER in the germline V gene. The CDR3 runs 16 residues. V was cut by 3 bases and J by 4 bases, with 17 bases left in between. The CDR3, as DNA: TGCGCCAGCAGCCAGGGACTTTCTCTAGGGTCAGATACGCAGTATTTT. Protein product: CASSQGLSLGSDTQYF.

The gene calls are TRBV6-5 and TRBJ2-7; D may be TRBD1 or TRBD2 (7 bases each). V dropped 2 bases and J dropped 5 bases, with 19 bases sitting between them. This CDR3 has 16 residues. The germline V gene has CDR1 MNHEY and CDR2 SVGAGI. CDR3 in amino acids: CASSYAGTAGLNEQYF. CDR3 DNA sequence: TGTGCCAGCAGTTACGCGGGGACAGCGGGGTTGAACGAGCAGTACTTC.

This clone has just a few counts. The chain joins TRBV7-9 to TRBJ1-2; D may be TRBD1 (5 bases). The ends were cut back, 5 bases at V and 8 bases at J, with 18 bases in the middle. The germline V gene has CDR1 SEHNR and CDR2 FQNEAQ (reference sequence). There are 14 residues in the CDR3. CDR3 protein: CASSPKGPFRGYTF. In DNA, the CDR3 is TGTGCCAGCAGCCCAAAGGGACCGTTTAGGGGCTACACCTTC.

The V call is TRBV7-2, the J call TRBJ2-7; 13 bases match TRBD2. This CDR3 region has 18 residues. The germline CDR1 and CDR2 sequences are SGHTA and FQGNSA. The J segment lost 6 bases and the V segment lost 5 bases, leaving 16 bases of the junction unmatched. CDR3 loop: CASSPRTSGSPFAFEQYF. In nucleotides, the CDR3 is TGTGCCAGCAGCCCCCGGACTAGCGGGAGCCCGTTCGCATTCGAGCAGTACTTC. The full variable domain, with the rest looked up from reference TRBV7-2 and TRBJ2-7, is GAGVSQSPSNKVTEKGKDVELRCDPISGHTALYWYRQSLGQGLEFLIYFQGNSAPDKSGLPSDRFSAERTGGSVSTLTIQRTQQEDSAVYLCASSPRTSGSPFAFEQYFGPGTRLTVT.

The rearrangement joins TRBV7-9 to TRBJ1-4, with D possibly TRBD1 on 5 matching bases. The CDR3 has 14 residues. CDR1 SEHNR and CDR2 FQNEAQ come from the germline V gene (reference sequence). The ends were cut back, 3 bases at V and 10 bases at J, with 15 bases in the middle. Written as DNA, the CDR3 is TGTGCCAGCAGCTTTCGGACATCGGGAGGAAAACTGTTTTTT. Protein: CASSFRTSGGKLFF.

A remark on this clone: Other nucleotide sequences in the sample specify the same CDR3. This sequence joins TRBV5-1 and TRBJ1-6; 9 bases match TRBD1. V gave up 0 bases and J gave up 10 bases; unmatched junction bases: 5. Germline V lookup: CDR1 SGHRS, CDR2 YFSETQ. CDR3 length: 15 amino acids. This CDR3 is CASSLAGQGYSPLHF. The CDR3, as DNA: TGCGCCAGCAGCTTGGCCGGACAGGGGTACTCACCCCTCCACTTT. The variable domain in full, with the rest retrieved from reference TRBV5-1 and TRBJ1-6, is KAGVTQTPRYLIKTRGQQVTLSCSPISGHRSVSWYQQTPGQGLQFLFEYFSETQRNKGNFPGRFSGRQFSNSRSEMNVSTLELGDSALYLCASSLAGQGYSPLHFGNGTRLTVT.